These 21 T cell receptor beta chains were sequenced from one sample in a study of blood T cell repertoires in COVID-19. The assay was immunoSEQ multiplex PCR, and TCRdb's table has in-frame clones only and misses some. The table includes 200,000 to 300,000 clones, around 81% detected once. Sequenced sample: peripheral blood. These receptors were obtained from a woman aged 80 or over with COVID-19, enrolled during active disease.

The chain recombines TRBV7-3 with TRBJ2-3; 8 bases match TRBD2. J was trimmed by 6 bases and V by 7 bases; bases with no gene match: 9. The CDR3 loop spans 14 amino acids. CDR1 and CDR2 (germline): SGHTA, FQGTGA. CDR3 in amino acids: CASTSGGTRDTQYF. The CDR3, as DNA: TGTGCCAGCACGAGCGGGGGCACGCGGGATACGCAGTATTTT. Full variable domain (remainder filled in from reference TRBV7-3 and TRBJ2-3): GAGVSQTPSNKVTEKGKYVELRCDPISGHTALYWYRQSLGQGPEFLIYFQGTGAADDSGLPNDRFFAVRPEGSVSTLKIQRTERGDSAVYLCASTSGGTRDTQYFGPGTRLTVL.

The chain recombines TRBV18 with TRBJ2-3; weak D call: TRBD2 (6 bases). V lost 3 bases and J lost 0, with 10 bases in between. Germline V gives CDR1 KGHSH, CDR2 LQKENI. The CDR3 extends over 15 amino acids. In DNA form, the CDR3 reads TGTGCCAGCTCACCGTCTAGCGCAAGCACAGATACGCAGTATTTT. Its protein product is CASSPSSASTDTQYF.

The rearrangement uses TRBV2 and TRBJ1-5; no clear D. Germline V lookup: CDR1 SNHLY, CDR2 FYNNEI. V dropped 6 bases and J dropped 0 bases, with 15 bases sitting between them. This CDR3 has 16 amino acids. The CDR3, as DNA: TGTGCCAGCAGGGGCGGCGGGAGCTATAGCAATCAGCCCCAGCATTTT. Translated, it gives CASRGGGSYSNQPQHF.

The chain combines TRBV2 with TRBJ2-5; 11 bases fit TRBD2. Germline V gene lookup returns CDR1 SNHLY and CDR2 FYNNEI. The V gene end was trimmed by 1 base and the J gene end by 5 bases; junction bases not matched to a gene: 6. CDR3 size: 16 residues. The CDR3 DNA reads TGTGCCAGCAGTGAAGAACTAGCGGGGGCCGGGGAGACCCAGTACTTC. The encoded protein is CASSEELAGAGETQYF.

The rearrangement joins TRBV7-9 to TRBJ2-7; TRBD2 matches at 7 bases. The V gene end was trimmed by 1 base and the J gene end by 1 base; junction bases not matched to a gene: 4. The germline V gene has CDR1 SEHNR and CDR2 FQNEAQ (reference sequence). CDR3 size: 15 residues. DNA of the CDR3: TGTGCCAGCAGCTTAGGAGGCGGGAGATCCTACGAGCAGTACTTC. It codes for CASSLGGGRSYEQYF.

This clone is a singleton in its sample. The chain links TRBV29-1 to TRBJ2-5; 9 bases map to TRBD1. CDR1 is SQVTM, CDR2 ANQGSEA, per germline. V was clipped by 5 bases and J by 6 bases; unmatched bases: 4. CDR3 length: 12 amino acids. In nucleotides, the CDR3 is TGCAGCGTTACAGGGGGCAGGAAGACCCAGTACTTC. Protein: CSVTGGRKTQYF.

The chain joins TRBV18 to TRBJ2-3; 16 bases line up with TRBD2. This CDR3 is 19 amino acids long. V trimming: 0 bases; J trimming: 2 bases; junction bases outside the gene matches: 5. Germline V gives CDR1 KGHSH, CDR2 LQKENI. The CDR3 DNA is TGTGCCAGCTCACCACCGGGACTAGCGGGAGGGCTAATCACAGATACGCAGTATTTT. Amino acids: CASSPPGLAGGLITDTQYF.

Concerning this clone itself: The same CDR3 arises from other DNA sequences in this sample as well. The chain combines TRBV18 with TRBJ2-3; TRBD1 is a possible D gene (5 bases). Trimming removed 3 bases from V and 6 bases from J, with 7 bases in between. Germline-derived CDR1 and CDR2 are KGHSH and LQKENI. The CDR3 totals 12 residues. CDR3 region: CASSPSGDTQYF. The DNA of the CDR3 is TGTGCCAGCTCACCTTCAGGGGATACGCAGTATTTT.

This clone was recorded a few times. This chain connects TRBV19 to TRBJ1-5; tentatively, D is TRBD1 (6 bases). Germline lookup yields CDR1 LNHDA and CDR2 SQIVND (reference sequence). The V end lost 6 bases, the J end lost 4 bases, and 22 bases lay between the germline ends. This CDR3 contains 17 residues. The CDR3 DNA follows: TGTGCCAGTAGCTTGGCCCGGGGGGGGGCTTTGAATCAGCCCCAGCATTTT. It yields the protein CASSLARGGALNQPQHF.

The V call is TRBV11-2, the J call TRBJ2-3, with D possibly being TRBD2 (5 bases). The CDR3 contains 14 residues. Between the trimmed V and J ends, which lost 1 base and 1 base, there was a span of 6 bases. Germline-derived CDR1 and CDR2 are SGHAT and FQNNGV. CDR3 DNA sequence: TGTGCCAGCAGCTTAGGGGGAGGCACAGATACGCAGTATTTT. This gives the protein CASSLGGGTDTQYF. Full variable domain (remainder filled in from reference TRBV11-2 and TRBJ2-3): EAGVAQSPRYKIIEKRQSVAFWCNPISGHATLYWYQQILGQGPKLLIQFQNNGVVDDSQLPKDRFSAERLKGVDSTLKIQPAKLEDSAVYLCASSLGGGTDTQYFGPGTRLTVL.

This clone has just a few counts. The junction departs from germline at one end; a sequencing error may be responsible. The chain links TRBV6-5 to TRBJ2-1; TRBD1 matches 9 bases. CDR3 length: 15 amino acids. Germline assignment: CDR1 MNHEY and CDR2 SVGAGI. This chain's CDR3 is CASSDSGTGYNEQFF. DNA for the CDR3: TGTGCCAGCAGTGACTCCGGGACAGGGTACAATGAGCAGTTCTTC.

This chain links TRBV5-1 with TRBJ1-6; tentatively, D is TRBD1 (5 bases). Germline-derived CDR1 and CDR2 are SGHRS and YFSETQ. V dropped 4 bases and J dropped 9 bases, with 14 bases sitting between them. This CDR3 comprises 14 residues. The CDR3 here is CASSPGEGSSPLHF. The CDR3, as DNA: TGCGCCAGCAGCCCGGGGGAAGGTAGTTCACCCCTCCACTTT.

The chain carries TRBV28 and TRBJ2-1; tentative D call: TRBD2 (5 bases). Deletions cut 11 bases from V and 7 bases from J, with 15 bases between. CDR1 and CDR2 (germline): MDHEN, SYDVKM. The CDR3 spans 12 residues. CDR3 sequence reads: CAYLSSRNEQFF. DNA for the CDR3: TGTGCCTACCTGTCTAGCCGGAATGAGCAGTTCTTC.

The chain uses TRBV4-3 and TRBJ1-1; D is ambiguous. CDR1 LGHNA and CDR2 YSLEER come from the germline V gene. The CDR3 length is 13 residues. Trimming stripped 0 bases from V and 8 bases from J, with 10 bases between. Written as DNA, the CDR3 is TGCGCCAGCAGCCAAGATTTGGTGAGAGAAGCTTTCTTT. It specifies CASSQDLVREAFF.

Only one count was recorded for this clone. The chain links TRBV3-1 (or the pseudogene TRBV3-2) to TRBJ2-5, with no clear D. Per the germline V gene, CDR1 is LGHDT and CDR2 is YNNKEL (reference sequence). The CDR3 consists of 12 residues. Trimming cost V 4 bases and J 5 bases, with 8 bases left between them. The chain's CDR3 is CASSRLGETQYF. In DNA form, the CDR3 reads TGTGCCAGCAGCCGCCTCGGGGAGACCCAGTACTTC.

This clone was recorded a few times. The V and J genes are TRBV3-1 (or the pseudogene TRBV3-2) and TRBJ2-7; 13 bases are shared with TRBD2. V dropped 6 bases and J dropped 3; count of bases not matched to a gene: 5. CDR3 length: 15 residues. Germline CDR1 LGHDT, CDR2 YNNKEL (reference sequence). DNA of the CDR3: TGTGCCAGCAGACTAGCGGGAGGGACTGGCTACGAGCAGTACTTC. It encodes CASRLAGGTGYEQYF.

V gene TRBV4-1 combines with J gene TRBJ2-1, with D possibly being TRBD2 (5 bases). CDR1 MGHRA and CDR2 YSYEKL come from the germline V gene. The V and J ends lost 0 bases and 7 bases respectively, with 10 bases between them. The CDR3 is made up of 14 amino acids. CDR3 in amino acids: CASSQESWRNEQFF. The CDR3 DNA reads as TGCGCCAGCAGCCAAGAATCTTGGAGGAATGAGCAGTTCTTC.

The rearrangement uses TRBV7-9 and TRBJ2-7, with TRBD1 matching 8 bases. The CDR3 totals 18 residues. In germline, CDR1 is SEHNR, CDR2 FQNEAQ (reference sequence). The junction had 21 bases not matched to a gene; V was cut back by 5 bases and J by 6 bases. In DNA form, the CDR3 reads TGTGCCAGCAGCCCGAGACCCGGGACAGGATTCATTCGGGTCGAGCAGTACTTC. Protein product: CASSPRPGTGFIRVEQYF.

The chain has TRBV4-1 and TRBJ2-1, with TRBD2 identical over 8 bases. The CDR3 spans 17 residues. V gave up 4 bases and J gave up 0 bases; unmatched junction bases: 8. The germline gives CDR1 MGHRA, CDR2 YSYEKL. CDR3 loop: CASSRSTTSVSYNEQFF. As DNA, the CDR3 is TGCGCCAGCAGCCGTTCTACGACTAGCGTCTCCTACAATGAGCAGTTCTTC.

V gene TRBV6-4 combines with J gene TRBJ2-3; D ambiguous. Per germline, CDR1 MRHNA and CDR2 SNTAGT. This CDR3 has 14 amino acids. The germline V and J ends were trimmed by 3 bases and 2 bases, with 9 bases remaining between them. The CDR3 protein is CASSEGSSTDTQYF. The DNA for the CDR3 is TGTGCCAGCAGTGAGGGCTCCTCCACAGATACGCAGTATTTT.

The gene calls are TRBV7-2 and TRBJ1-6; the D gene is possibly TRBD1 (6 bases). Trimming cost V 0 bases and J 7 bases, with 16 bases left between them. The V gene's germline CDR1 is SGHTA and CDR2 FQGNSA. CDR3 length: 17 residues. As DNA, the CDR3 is TGTGCCAGCAGCTTAGCAACCAGACAGGCGCTCAATTCACCCCTCCACTTT. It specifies CASSLATRQALNSPLHF.